Shown below are 5 T cell receptor beta chains from a single sample sequenced in a study of blood T cell repertoires in COVID-19. Sequencing was performed with immunoSEQ multiplex PCR; in TCRdb, only in-frame clones are kept and a portion is missing. The sample contains approximately 290,000 clones, about 93% of which appear only once. Sequencing used PBMCs or T cells enriched from blood (not recorded which). The receptors stem from a woman aged 30 to 39 who had recovered from COVID-19.

The V and J genes are TRBV7-2 and TRBJ2-3; D is perhaps TRBD2 (6 bases). Germline V gives CDR1 SGHTA, CDR2 FQGNSA. Deletions cut 5 bases from V and 5 bases from J, with 14 bases between. The length of the CDR3 is 14 residues. The DNA for the CDR3 is TGTGCCAGCAGCCTAACTAGCAACGGAGATACGCAGTATTTT. Its translation is CASSLTSNGDTQYF.

The J gene is TRBJ2-7, the V gene TRBV28, with 9 positions matching TRBD2. Germline CDR1 reads MDHEN; CDR2 reads SYDVKM. There are 15 residues in the CDR3. Trimming cost V 6 bases and J 3 bases; bases outside gene matches: 9. CDR3 sequence: CASSAGTSTYYEQYF. The CDR3 DNA sequence: TGTGCCAGCAGCGCCGGGACTAGCACTTACTACGAGCAGTACTTC. Full variable domain (rest looked up from reference TRBV28 and TRBJ2-7): DVKVTQSSRYLVKRTGEKVFLECVQDMDHENMFWYRQDPGLGLRLIYFSYDVKMKEKGDIPEGYSVSREKKERFSLILESASTNQTSMYLCASSAGTSTYYEQYFGPGTRLTVT.

The chain combines TRBV5-1 with TRBJ1-2; D is perhaps TRBD1 (6 bases). Deletions cut 2 bases from V and 3 bases from J, with 17 bases between. CDR3 length: 16 amino acids. CDR1 and CDR2 from the germline V gene are SGHRS and YFSETQ. This CDR3 reads CASSLLQGSTHYGYTF. The CDR3 DNA reads TGCGCCAGCAGCTTATTACAGGGTTCAACGCACTATGGCTACACCTTC.

The chain couples TRBV4-1 to TRBJ2-3; the match to TRBD2 covers 11 bases. Germline CDR1 is MGHRA and CDR2 is YSYEKL. The length of the CDR3 is 15 residues. V shed 0 bases and J 6 bases; nucleotides not matched to a gene: 2. The CDR3, as DNA: TGCGCCAGCAGCCAAGAACTAGCGGGAGCTGATACGCAGTATTTT. This translates into CASSQELAGADTQYF.

This CDR3 is CASAGGSQANEKLFF. CDR3 sequence (DNA): TGTGCCAGCGCGGGGGGGAGCCAGGCGAATGAAAAACTGTTTTTT. The genes are TRBV28 and TRBJ1-4, with TRBD1 as a possible D gene (5 bases). Trimming removed 8 bases from V and 5 bases from J, with 18 bases in between. CDR1 is MDHEN, CDR2 SYDVKM, per germline. The CDR3 contains 15 residues.